What follows are 21 T cell receptor beta chains derived from one specimen sequenced in a study of T cell responses to AZD1222 COVID-19 vaccine. This table comes from immunoSEQ multiplex PCR, and its TCRdb copy is limited to in-frame clones, with some not included. The top ten clones hold around 0.57% of a sample with roughly 250,000 clones, approximately 93% of them seen once. This specimen consisted of peripheral blood, obtained on day 0 of AZD1222 vaccination. The source is an adult in good health.

J is TRBJ1-5 and V is TRBV5-1; D is possibly TRBD1 (5 bases). Trimming cost V 0 bases and J 6 bases, with 10 bases left between them. This CDR3 spans 14 amino acids. In germline, CDR1 is SGHRS, CDR2 YFSETQ. CDR3 in amino acids: CASSLDFGAQPQHF. CDR3 bases: TGCGCCAGCAGCTTGGATTTTGGGGCTCAGCCCCAGCATTTT. Looking up the rest from reference TRBV5-1 and TRBJ1-5 gives the full variable domain: KAGVTQTPRYLIKTRGQQVTLSCSPISGHRSVSWYQQTPGQGLQFLFEYFSETQRNKGNFPGRFSGRQFSNSRSEMNVSTLELGDSALYLCASSLDFGAQPQHFGDGTRLSIL.

The chain carries TRBV7-6 and TRBJ2-2; weak D call: TRBD2 (6 bases). Trimming cost V 5 bases and J 4 bases, with 14 bases left between them. CDR1 SGHVS and CDR2 FNYEAQ come from the germline V gene. This CDR3 spans 15 amino acids. The CDR3 DNA sequence: TGTGCCAGCAGCCCCAGTCCAGCGGGCACCGGGGAGCTGTTTTTT. Encoded protein: CASSPSPAGTGELFF.

This clone showed up just once. The V gene is TRBV3-1 (or the pseudogene TRBV3-2), the J gene TRBJ2-7; 11 bases align to TRBD2. The CDR3 loop spans 15 amino acids. In germline, CDR1 is LGHDT, CDR2 YNNKEL (reference sequence). Trimming removed 3 bases from V and 4 bases from J; junction bases left unmatched: 5. CDR3 coding DNA: TGTGCCAGCAGCCATAGGGCTAGCGGGGGGTACGAGCAGTACTTC. Amino acids: CASSHRASGGYEQYF.

In DNA form, the CDR3 reads TGTGCCAGCAGCGGGAAACAAACCTACGAGCAGTACTTC. Translated: CASSGKQTYEQYF. The chain links TRBV7-9 to TRBJ2-7; D is uncertain. Germline V gene data show CDR1 as SEHNR and CDR2 as FQNEAQ (reference sequence). CDR3 size: 13 residues. V lost 5 bases and J 2 bases, leaving 10 bases between the germline ends.

This chain uses TRBV11-2 with TRBJ2-7, with D unclear. V was shortened by 0 bases and J by 4 bases, with 13 bases between the two germline ends. The length of the CDR3 is 15 residues. Germline-derived CDR1 and CDR2 are SGHAT and FQNNGV. The CDR3 loop reads CASSLEQPTPYEQYF. The CDR3 DNA reads TGTGCCAGCAGCTTAGAACAGCCGACCCCTTACGAGCAGTACTTC.

The chain uses TRBV9 and TRBJ2-2; D is perhaps TRBD2 (5 bases). With 4 bases removed from V and 4 bases from J, the gap between germline ends came to 17 bases. There are 16 residues in the CDR3. Germline CDR1 SGDLS, CDR2 YYNGEE. The CDR3 is CASSTSAGRGTGELFF. DNA for the CDR3: TGTGCCAGCAGCACAAGCGCGGGCCGGGGCACCGGGGAGCTGTTTTTT.

The genes are TRBV4-1 and TRBJ2-3; D gene uncertain. The CDR3 covers 12 residues. Germline CDR1 reads MGHRA; CDR2 reads YSYEKL. The V gene lost 3 bases and the J gene lost 6 bases, with 7 bases spanning the gap. The CDR3 DNA sequence: TGCGCCAGCAGCCATACCGTGGATACGCAGTATTTT. Its protein is CASSHTVDTQYF.

The chain employs TRBV11-2 and TRBJ2-7, with 7 bases identical to TRBD1. Germline CDR1 reads SGHAT; CDR2 reads FQNNGV. The length of the CDR3 is 14 residues. Trimming at V came to 4 bases and at J to 3 bases, leaving 6 bases not matched to a gene. The CDR3 loop reads CASSSGTDRYEQYF. Here the CDR3 DNA reads TGTGCCAGCAGCTCCGGGACAGATCGCTACGAGCAGTACTTC.

The rearrangement links TRBV25-1 to TRBJ2-1; 8 bases agree with TRBD1. This CDR3 has 16 amino acids. Germline V CDR1 and CDR2: MGHDK, SYGVNS. The V segment lost 1 base and the J segment 10 bases; nucleotides outside the gene matches: 12. The CDR3 DNA is TGTGCCAGCAGTGAATGGGACAGGAGGGGGTCAGGGGAGCAGTTCTTC. This encodes CASSEWDRRGSGEQFF.

The chain couples TRBV5-6 to TRBJ1-1, with 7 positions matching TRBD1. Germline values: CDR1 SGHDT, CDR2 YYEEEE. The CDR3 has 13 amino acids. With 0 bases clipped from V and 8 bases from J, the junction kept 4 bases outside the gene matches. The chain's CDR3 is CASSLGQGGEAFF. The CDR3 coding sequence is TGTGCCAGCAGCTTGGGACAGGGAGGCGAAGCTTTCTTT.

This chain joins TRBV19 and TRBJ2-1; D might be TRBD1 or TRBD2, each matching 7 bases. V lost 7 bases and J lost 2, with 18 bases in between. Germline V gene sequence: CDR1 LNHDA, CDR2 SQIVND (reference sequence). There are 16 residues in the CDR3. The CDR3 protein is CASTPAGDRAYNEQFF. The CDR3 DNA follows: TGTGCCAGTACCCCTGCGGGGGACAGAGCCTACAATGAGCAGTTCTTC.

The chain is built from TRBV19 and TRBJ1-2; possibly TRBD1 for D (6 bases). The CDR3 loop spans 14 amino acids. Trimming stripped 4 bases from V and 4 bases from J, with 13 bases between. Germline V gives CDR1 LNHDA, CDR2 SQIVND (reference sequence). CDR3 amino acids: CASSTPTGAYGYTF. In DNA form, the CDR3 reads TGTGCCAGTAGTACCCCGACAGGCGCCTATGGCTACACCTTC.

J is TRBJ2-1 and V is TRBV28; D possibly corresponds to TRBD2 (6 bases). Germline values: CDR1 MDHEN, CDR2 SYDVKM. V shed 6 bases and J shed 2 bases, with 17 bases lying between them. This CDR3 comprises 16 residues. This chain's CDR3 is CASRPTQGGTYNEQFF. The CDR3 DNA reads TGTGCCAGCAGACCAACCCAGGGAGGTACCTACAATGAGCAGTTCTTC.

This clone occurred once. This chain links TRBV28 with TRBJ1-2, with 7 bases identical to TRBD1. V dropped 8 bases and J dropped 5; count of bases not matched to a gene: 11. CDR1 and CDR2 from the germline V gene are MDHEN and SYDVKM. The CDR3 has 14 amino acids. The CDR3 loop is CASGNRGAPYGYTF. For the CDR3, the DNA is TGTGCCAGCGGTAACAGGGGCGCTCCTTATGGCTACACCTTC.

The chain has TRBV27 and TRBJ2-7; 8 nucleotides match TRBD2. Germline-derived CDR1 and CDR2 are MNHEY and SMNVEV (reference sequence). Trimming removed 7 bases from V and 5 bases from J; junction bases left unmatched: 7. The CDR3 covers 13 residues. CDR3 region: CASTPGGGNEQYF. CDR3 nucleotide sequence: TGTGCCAGCACCCCGGGAGGGGGGAACGAGCAGTACTTC.

The chain carries TRBV5-4 and TRBJ1-4, with TRBD1 matching 8 bases. This CDR3 has 14 residues. Germline assignment: CDR1 SGHNT and CDR2 YYREEE (reference sequence). After removal of 1 base from V and 8 bases from J, the junction contained 4 bases not matched to a gene. In nucleotides, the CDR3 is TGTGCCAGCAGCTTGCAGGGGGCGGGGGAAAAACTGTTTTTT. It specifies CASSLQGAGEKLFF.

The chain uses TRBV5-1 and TRBJ1-1; the D gene is possibly TRBD1 (5 bases). Germline CDR1 SGHRS, CDR2 YFSETQ. The CDR3 is 15 amino acids. V was cut by 0 bases and J by 5 bases, with 14 bases left in between. The CDR3 sequence is CASSLAPKEGTEAFF. DNA of the CDR3: TGCGCCAGCAGCTTGGCCCCAAAGGAGGGGACTGAAGCTTTCTTT.

J is TRBJ2-7 and V is TRBV5-6; 9 nucleotides agree with TRBD2. V shed 2 bases, J shed 3 bases, and the junction held 6 bases outside the gene matches. The CDR3 totals 15 residues. Germline V gene data show CDR1 as SGHDT and CDR2 as YYEEEE. Written as DNA, the CDR3 is TGTGCCAGCAGCTTAAGACTAGCGGTAGACTACGAGCAGTACTTC. Translation gives CASSLRLAVDYEQYF.

In this sample, this clone turned up once. The J gene is TRBJ2-2, the V gene TRBV10-3; D unclear. The germline CDR1 and CDR2 sequences are ENHRY and SYGVKD. The CDR3 is 15 residues long. The V end lost 4 bases, the J end lost 0 bases, and 9 bases lay between the germline ends. The CDR3 region has the DNA TGTGCCATCAGTGGCCCCGAAACGAACACCGGGGAGCTGTTTTTT. This codes for CAISGPETNTGELFF.

The chain combines TRBV7-2 with TRBJ1-5, with a possible D match to TRBD1 (6 bases). The germline V gene has CDR1 SGHTA and CDR2 FQGNSA. The CDR3 runs 15 residues. The ends were cut back, 3 bases at V and 5 bases at J, with 14 bases in the middle. The CDR3 sequence: CASSFSTGPHQPQHF. The CDR3 region has the DNA TGTGCCAGCAGCTTCTCGACAGGCCCCCATCAGCCCCAGCATTTT.

The J gene is TRBJ2-1, the V gene TRBV3-1 (or the pseudogene TRBV3-2); maybe TRBD2 (5 bases). The CDR3 is 12 amino acids. Germline CDR1 is LGHDT and CDR2 is YNNKEL (reference sequence). V lost 3 bases and J 10 bases, leaving 10 bases between the germline ends. In nucleotides, the CDR3 is TGTGCCAGCAGCCATCCCTTAGCGGAGCAGTTCTTC. Translation: CASSHPLAEQFF.